One sample yielded the 5 T cell receptor beta chains listed below, sequenced in a study of post-analysis software for immune sequencing data (dated by TCRdb to between 2014 and 2016). The antigens for these receptors are not known. Receptors were amplified or captured by PCR. The sequencer listed for this sample is Illumina HiSeq 2500. Unique molecular identifiers were incorporated into TCR beta cDNA libraries to reduce PCR and sequencing biases. Starting from the raw public reads, TCRdb applied fastp trimming at Q25, assembled clones with MiXCR and retained in-frame beta chains. Each record represents a unique CDR3 protein, reported with the most common genes and DNA among its rows. The sample table holds more than 450,000 distinct CDR3 sequences, of which approximately 34% were seen once. 6% of the sample is taken by the ten largest. What the work shows at the level of the full study, not this receptor alone: Patients showed significantly higher frequencies than controls for five TRBV segments, among them TRBV5-6, TRBV5-1 and TRBV20-1.

The sample comprised blood. The receptors here all came from a girl aged 2-17 years with multiple sclerosis.

In this sample, this clonotype turned up a few times. The chain links TRBV29-1 to TRBJ2-7; 9 bases agree with TRBD1. The V gene's germline CDR1 is SQVTM and CDR2 ANQGSEA. The CDR3 has 13 amino acids. Trimming took 4 bases from V and 5 from J; bases not matched to a gene: 6. The CDR3 region is CSVGTGDFHEQYF. CDR3 nucleotide sequence: TGCAGCGTTGGGACAGGGGATTTCCACGAGCAGTACTTC.

The chain recombines TRBV6-5 with TRBJ1-1, with no clear D. The CDR3 totals 13 residues. Trimming left V 0 bases short and J 0 bases short, with 2 bases between. Germline values: CDR1 MNHEY, CDR2 SVGAGI. CDR3 protein: CASSYSMNTEAFF. The DNA for the CDR3 is TGTGCCAGCAGTTACTCCATGAACACTGAAGCTTTCTTT.

The chain is built from TRBV2 and TRBJ2-5, with 11 bases that match TRBD2. Germline CDR1 SNHLY, CDR2 FYNNEI. V trimming: 9 bases; J trimming: 4 bases; junction bases outside the gene matches: 7. CDR3 length equals 14 residues. CDR3 DNA sequence: TGTGCCAGTAGACTAGCGGGGACCCCAGAGACCCAGTACTTC. Translated, it gives CASRLAGTPETQYF. Looking up the rest from reference TRBV2 and TRBJ2-5 gives the full variable domain: EPEVTQTPSHQVTQMGQEVILRCVPISNHLYFYWYRQILGQKVEFLVSFYNNEISEKSEIFDDQFSVERPDGSNFTLKIRSTKLEDSAMYFCASRLAGTPETQYFGPGTRLLVL.

The rearrangement links TRBV6-5 to TRBJ1-1; 7 bases agree with TRBD1. V was clipped by 2 bases and J by 3 bases; unmatched bases: 6. The germline V gene has CDR1 MNHEY and CDR2 SVGAGI. The CDR3 is made up of 15 amino acids. CDR3: CASSYATGRHTEAFF. CDR3 DNA sequence: TGTGCCAGCAGTTACGCGACAGGGAGGCACACTGAAGCTTTCTTT.

V is TRBV6-4 and J is TRBJ2-1; TRBD2 matches 10 bases. With V trimmed by 8 bases and J by 6 bases, 10 bases remained unmatched. The germline V gene encodes CDR1 MRHNA and CDR2 SNTAGT. The CDR3 is 15 amino acids. CDR3 sequence: CASGISGGPANEQFF. CDR3 nucleotides: TGTGCCAGCGGGATTAGCGGGGGGCCCGCCAATGAGCAGTTCTTC.